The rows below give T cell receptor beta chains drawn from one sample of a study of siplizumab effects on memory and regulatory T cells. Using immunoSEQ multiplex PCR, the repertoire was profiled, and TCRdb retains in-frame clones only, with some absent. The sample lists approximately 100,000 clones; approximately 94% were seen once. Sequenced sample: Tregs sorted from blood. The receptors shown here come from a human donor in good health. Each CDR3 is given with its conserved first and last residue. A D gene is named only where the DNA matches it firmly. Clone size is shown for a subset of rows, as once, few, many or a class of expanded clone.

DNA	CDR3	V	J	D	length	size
TGTGCCAGCAGCGTTAGGGGCCATGAGCAGTTCTTC	CASSVRGHEQFF	TRBV9	TRBJ2-1	.	12	.
TGTGCCAGCAGTCGGGGACAGGGGGGCTCCTACAATGAGCAGTTCTTC	CASSRGQGGSYNEQFF	TRBV25-1	TRBJ2-1	TRBD1	16	.
TGTGCCAGCAGCTTAGGGTTGCAAGAGACCCAGTACTTC	CASSLGLQETQYF	TRBV11-1	TRBJ2-5	.	13	.
TGTGCCAGTAGTATAGAGGGGTTATACTCCTACAATGAGCAGTTCTTC	CASSIEGLYSYNEQFF	TRBV19	TRBJ2-1	.	16	.
TGTGCCAGCAGCCGACAGGTTCAAGAGACCCAGTACTTC	CASSRQVQETQYF	TRBV7-3	TRBJ2-5	.	13	.
TGTGCCAGCAGTCCGACAGGGTCGAGAGAAAACTATGGCTACACCTTC	CASSPTGSRENYGYTF	TRBV6-4	TRBJ1-2	TRBD1	16	.
TGCGCCAGCAGTGAGCCCCGGTCTGGACGATATAGCAATCAGCCCCAGCATTTT	CASSEPRSGRYSNQPQHF	TRBV10-2	TRBJ1-5	.	18	.
TGTGCCACCAGCGTACTAGCGGGAGGTGAGACCCAGTACTTC	CATSVLAGGETQYF	TRBV15	TRBJ2-5	TRBD2	14	.
TGCGCCAGCAGCCGGCACTTCGAGGGGGGAATCTACGAGCAGTACTTC	CASSRHFEGGIYEQYF	TRBV4-1	TRBJ2-7	.	16	.
TGTGCCAGCAGGGGGACTAGGGGTGGGACCCAGTACTTC	CASRGTRGGTQYF	TRBV7-2	TRBJ2-5	TRBD2	13	once
TGTGCCAGCAGCCAGGGGTGGGGACAGGGGGGAATCAATGAGCAGTTCTTC	CASSQGWGQGGINEQFF	TRBV14	TRBJ2-1	TRBD1	17	.
TGCGCCAGCAGCAGAAAGGGACTAGCGGATGAGACCCAGTACTTC	CASSRKGLADETQYF	TRBV5-1	TRBJ2-5	TRBD2	15	once
TGCGCCAGCAGCGAATACAGGGACACCGGGGAGCTGTTTTTT	CASSEYRDTGELFF	TRBV5-1	TRBJ2-2	.	14	.
TGCGCCAGCAGTCCCAGTGGGACTAACTATGGCTACACCTTC	CASSPSGTNYGYTF	TRBV23-1	TRBJ1-2	.	14	.
TGTGCCAGCCGATCCGGAAACACAGATACGCAGTATTTT	CASRSGNTDTQYF	TRBV7-2	TRBJ2-3	.	13	.
TGTGCCAGCAGCCCTTCGGCAGGGGACAGGGGGCAGACCCAGTACTTC	CASSPSAGDRGQTQYF	TRBV27	TRBJ2-5	TRBD1	16	.
TGTGCCAGCAGAACCCAAAATTTCCATTCACCCCTCCACTTT	CASRTQNFHSPLHF	TRBV21-1	TRBJ1-6	.	14	.
TGTGCCAGTTCGGGCCCGAACACAGATACGCAGTATTTT	CASSGPNTDTQYF	TRBV19	TRBJ2-3	.	13	.
TGCGCCAGCAGCCCGGACAGGTATCAAGCCGGAAACACCATATATTTT	CASSPDRYQAGNTIYF	TRBV5-1	TRBJ1-3	TRBD1	16	.
TGTGCCAGCAGCCCCAGGAACTCGGCAGATACGCAGTATTTT	CASSPRNSADTQYF	TRBV7-2	TRBJ2-3	.	14	.
TGTGCCAGCTCAGGTAGCACAGATACGCAGTATTTT	CASSGSTDTQYF	TRBV18	TRBJ2-3	.	12	.
TGTGCCAGTAGTTTAACCCGGAACTATGGCTACACCTTC	CASSLTRNYGYTF	TRBV19	TRBJ1-2	.	13	.
TGTGCCAGTGATCGACAGGGGAGGAGGACAGATACGCAGTATTTT	CASDRQGRRTDTQYF	TRBV19	TRBJ2-3	TRBD1	15	.
TGTGCCAGCAGCTCCGGACTAGCGGGAGGCTACGAGCAGTACTTC	CASSSGLAGGYEQYF	TRBV5-6	TRBJ2-7	TRBD2	15	.
TGTGCCAGCAGATCAGCGGGGAACACCGGGGAGCTGTTTTTT	CASRSAGNTGELFF	TRBV9	TRBJ2-2	.	14	.
TGTGCCAGCCGCAGACTAACCTTTAATGAGCAGTTCTTC	CASRRLTFNEQFF	TRBV6-5	TRBJ2-1	.	13	.
TGTGCCAGCAGCCCTGAGACCGGTGGTGGTGGAGCTGAAAAACTGTTTTTT	CASSPETGGGGAEKLFF	TRBV7-9	TRBJ1-4	.	17	.
TGCGCCAGCAGCTTTAGGAAGACCCAGTACTTC	CASSFRKTQYF	TRBV5-1	TRBJ2-5	.	11	few
TGTGCCAGCAGCTTAGCTCAGGGAGATGGCTACACCTTC	CASSLAQGDGYTF	TRBV7-9	TRBJ1-2	.	13	.
TGTGCCAGCAGTCTCAGGGGATCCCAAGAGACCCAGTACTTC	CASSLRGSQETQYF	TRBV27	TRBJ2-5	.	14	.
TGCGCCAGCAGCCGAGGGACAGCGGTCTTCCTCTACAATGAGCAGTTCTTC	CASSRGTAVFLYNEQFF	TRBV5-1	TRBJ2-1	TRBD1	17	.
TGTGCCAGCATCGTACAGGGTGTTTCCTACAATGAGCAGTTCTTC	CASIVQGVSYNEQFF	TRBV7-8	TRBJ2-1	.	15	few
TGCGCCAGCAGCCCCCCCGGACAGAGTTTCCCCAATGAGCAGTTCTTC	CASSPPGQSFPNEQFF	TRBV4-1	TRBJ2-1	.	16	.
TGTGCCAGCAGCTTTACTGAGACCCAGTACTTC	CASSFTETQYF	TRBV7-9	TRBJ2-5	.	11	.
TGTGCCAGCAGTTTATCTACCCCCTTTGGAGGGAGGTCCGGGGAGCTGTTTTTT	CASSLSTPFGGRSGELFF	TRBV27	TRBJ2-2	.	18	.
TGTGCCAGCGGTGGGAGGACAGTGGCTAGCGGGAGCACAGATACGCAGTATTTT	CASGGRTVASGSTDTQYF	TRBV6-1	TRBJ2-3	TRBD2	18	.
TGTGCCAGCAGTTCCCTCAATTGGGCGGACATTCAGTACTTC	CASSSLNWADIQYF	TRBV28	TRBJ2-4	.	14	.
TGTGCCAGTAGGACAGGGCCGGGGTATGGGGAGCTGTTTTTT	CASRTGPGYGELFF	TRBV19	TRBJ2-2	TRBD1	14	.
TGTGCCAGCAGCCTGACTAGCGGGAGCACAGATACGCAGTATTTT	CASSLTSGSTDTQYF	TRBV6-5	TRBJ2-3	TRBD2	15	.
TGTGCCAGCAGCCTACTACAGGGTAGAGGAGACAATGAGCAGTTCTTC	CASSLLQGRGDNEQFF	TRBV28	TRBJ2-1	.	16	.
TGTGCCATCTCCGGACGGGGGAGGGCTGAAGCTTTCTTT	CAISGRGRAEAFF	TRBV10-3	TRBJ1-1	.	13	.
TGTGCCAGCAGCTTAGGTTACGGATACGAGCAGTACTTC	CASSLGYGYEQYF	TRBV7-3	TRBJ2-7	.	13	.
TGTGCCAGCAGCTTAAGGTGGGCCTCTGAAGCCGAGCAGTACTTC	CASSLRWASEAEQYF	TRBV7-8	TRBJ2-7	.	15	.
TGTGCCAGCAGCTTAGCGCGAGGGACTGGGGCCAACGTCCTGACTTTC	CASSLARGTGANVLTF	TRBV7-9	TRBJ2-6	.	16	.
TGCAGCGTCCGCAGTTACACAGATACGCAGTATTTT	CSVRSYTDTQYF	TRBV29-1	TRBJ2-3	.	12	.
TGTGCCAGTAGTGGTGCGGGCAGAAACACCATATATTTT	CASSGAGRNTIYF	TRBV19	TRBJ1-3	.	13	.
TGTGCCTGGAGTGAGAGGAGGGGTATCTCTGGAAACACCATATATTTT	CAWSERRGISGNTIYF	TRBV30	TRBJ1-3	.	16	.
TGCGCCAGCAGCTCCGGACAGCCAAATCAGCCCCAGCATTTT	CASSSGQPNQPQHF	TRBV5-1	TRBJ1-5	.	14	.
TGTGCCAGCAGCTCTCTAACGGGAGCGTTGGAGCAGTTCTTC	CASSSLTGALEQFF	TRBV5-6	TRBJ2-1	.	14	.
TGTGCCAGCAGCCAATGGTACGGGGCAGGGGGTGGTGAAGCTTTCTTT	CASSQWYGAGGGEAFF	TRBV14	TRBJ1-1	TRBD1	16	once
TGTGCCTGGAGTGCCTCCAATGAGCAGTTCTTC	CAWSASNEQFF	TRBV30	TRBJ2-1	.	11	.